This entry lists 17 T cell receptor delta chains sequenced from one sample in a study of γδ T cells in repeated Plasmodium falciparum infection. Vgamma9/Vdelta2+ and Vdelta2-negative gammadelta T cells were flow-sorted from PBMC for bulk sequencing. TCRdb re-called the multiplex PCR reads using CATT. This table has approximately 60,000 delta-chain clones, 1.7% appearing once. Sequences were obtained from gamma-delta T cells from blood. Receptor source: a pool of human donors (malaria-infected and uninfected, not separated).

Turning to this clone: This likely reflects a read error, since a far larger clone is one base away. This specimen includes other DNA sequences encoding the same CDR3. The chain employs TRDV1 and TRDJ1, with 11 positions matching TRDD3. The J gene is absent in TCRdb and was assigned here via DNA matching to germline. CDR3 length: 23 amino acids. The germline CDR1 and CDR2 sequences are TSWWSYY and QGS. The CDR3 loop reads CALGEGLPTRPTFGGYATDKLIF. For the CDR3, the DNA is TGTGCTCTCGGGGAAGGCCTTCCTACAAGGCCCACTTTTGGGGGATACGCCACCGATAAACTCATCTTT.

This chain joins TRAV29/DV5 and TRDJ1; D might be TRDD2 or TRDD3, each matching 7 bases. Assignment of the J gene here rests on matching the DNA to germline, because TCRdb gives none. The V gene's germline CDR1 is NSMFDY and CDR2 ISSIKDK. Trimming pared 2 bases from V and 3 bases from J, leaving 32 bases between. CDR3 size: 20 residues. The CDR3 spells CAARLPIRGYGGVYADKLIF. As DNA, the CDR3 is TGTGCAGCAAGACTTCCTATTAGAGGATACGGGGGGGTTTACGCCGATAAACTCATCTTT.

This clone was detected only a few times. This likely came from a read error, as a far larger clone is one base away. The same CDR3 can be traced to other DNA sequences in this sample. This chain joins TRDV1 and TRDJ1, with 8 bases matching TRDD3. The J gene, left out of TCRdb, was set here by checking the DNA against germline. The germline V gene encodes CDR1 TSWWSYY and CDR2 QGS. The CDR3 has 25 residues. J gave up 4 bases and V 4 bases, and 38 bases lay outside the gene matches. CDR3 DNA: TGTGCTCTTGGGGTCCAGCCGCTTCCAGTCCGAGTATTGGGGGATCAGGACCAGCGTGTCGATAAACTCATCTTT. It is translated as CALGVQPLPVRVLGDQDQRVDKLIF.

For this clone: This DNA's translation and the protein TCRdb lists, from a much larger clone, do not match at residue 19, likely due to a read error; the protein shown is translated from the DNA. The chain recombines TRDV2 with TRDJ1; TRDD3 is a possible D gene (5 bases). This CDR3 contains 27 residues. Germline CDR1 is GEAIGNYY and CDR2 is EKD. The V and J ends lost 1 base and 0 bases respectively, with 47 bases between them. CDR3 in DNA: TGTGCCTGTGACACATCTCTCCTGAGAATGGGATCACAGGAGGACCCAAAACCGGCTCTCTACACCGATAAACTCATCTTT. Encoded protein: CACDTSLLRMGSQEDPKPALYTDKLIF.

This clone appeared a few times. The J gene is TRDJ1, the V gene TRDV1, with D hard to call. Here the J gene came from matching the DNA to germline, since TCRdb omits it. CDR1 is TSWWSYY, CDR2 QGS, per germline. V gave up 1 base and J gave up 1 base, with 19 bases separating them. This CDR3 spans 18 amino acids. Written as DNA, the CDR3 is TGTGCTCTTGGGGAACAGAGCCCCCCTATCTTAGTCACCGATAAACTCATCTTT. Translating gives CALGEQSPPILVTDKLIF.

This clone was found many times. This DNA translates differently at residue 12 from the TCRdb protein, which is that of a much larger clone; a read error is likely, and the protein shown is the DNA's own translation. The chain links TRDV2 to TRDJ1; 8 bases agree with TRDD3. Trimming at V came to 0 bases and at J to 0 bases, leaving 20 bases not matched to a gene. The CDR3 runs to 21 residues. Per the germline V gene, CDR1 is GEAIGNYY and CDR2 is EKD. The CDR3 region is CACDTAEKVGDARLYTDKLIF. The CDR3 DNA reads TGTGCCTGTGACACCGCGGAGAAGGTGGGGGATGCGCGTCTGTACACCGATAAACTCATCTTT.

This clone occurred a few times. The protein given by TCRdb reflects a much larger clone and differs at residue 12 from this DNA's translation, likely from a read error; the protein shown is the DNA's translation. The chain carries TRDV1 and TRDJ1; 7 bases align to TRDD2. J was trimmed by 1 base and V by 1 base; bases with no gene match: 18. Germline V gives CDR1 TSWWSYY, CDR2 QGS. This CDR3 contains 20 residues. CDR3 coding DNA: TGTGCTCTTGGGGAACCCCTTTCCTACTGTGGGGTACTCCCCACCGATAAACTCATCTTT. Amino acids: CALGEPLSYCGVLPTDKLIF.

As regards this clone: A far larger clone is just one base off, so this is likely a read error. The sample has other DNA sequences that encode this CDR3 too. CDR3 residues: CALGEPANVLHILGPDKLIF. Written as DNA, the CDR3 is TGTGCTCTTGGGGAACCAGCTAATGTCCTCCACATACTGGGTCCCGATAAACTCATCTTT. The gene calls are TRDV1 and TRDJ1; possibly TRDD3 for D (6 bases). Between the trimmed V and J ends, which lost 1 base and 3 bases, there was a span of 27 bases. Germline CDR1 is TSWWSYY and CDR2 is QGS. The CDR3 covers 20 residues.

This clone has just a few counts. TCRdb's entry gives the protein of a much larger clone, which mismatches this DNA's translation at residue 12, likely from a read error; the protein reported here is translated from the DNA. The V gene is TRDV1, the J gene TRDJ1; 8 nucleotides agree with TRDD3. The CDR3 length is 26 residues. The germline gives CDR1 TSWWSYY, CDR2 QGS. J was trimmed by 0 bases and V by 2 bases; bases with no gene match: 35. CDR3 protein: CALGEAKGLLGIQTILGAVNTDKLIF. The CDR3 nucleotides are TGTGCTCTTGGGGAAGCTAAAGGTCTCCTGGGTATACAGACGATACTGGGGGCTGTTAACACCGATAAACTCATCTTT.

At least ten counts were recorded for this clone. Given a far larger clone just one base away, this is likely a sequencing read error. Other DNA sequences in the same sample also yield this CDR3. The V gene is TRDV1, but the J gene lacks a call; TRDD3 is the table's D call and was not checked against the DNA. The CDR3 is 24 amino acids. Germline V gene lookup returns CDR1 TSWWSYY and CDR2 QGS. The CDR3 DNA is TGTGCTCTTGGGGAAAGAGTATGGCCTACCGGGGGATACGCCAGGGAAGGGAGGACCGATAAGCTCATCTTT. Its protein is CALGERVWPTGGYAREGRTDKLIF.

The CDR3 here is CSFGTPPMYRGGQYTDKLIF. The DNA for the CDR3 is TGTAGCTTTGGTACACCCCCCATGTACAGAGGGGGACAGTACACCGATAAACTCATCTTT. This sequence joins TRDV3 and TRDJ1; D perhaps matches TRDD3 (6 bases). This CDR3 has 20 amino acids. In germline, CDR1 is TVYSNPD, CDR2 GDNSRS (reference sequence).

At least ten counts were recorded for this clone. It differs at one base from a far larger clone, so likely a read error. Other DNA variants within this sample encode the same CDR3. The J gene is TRDJ4, the V gene TRDV1, with D maybe TRDD2 (5 bases). CDR1 is TSWWSYY and CDR2 is QGS in the germline V gene. The V and J ends lost 3 bases and 1 base respectively, with 24 bases between them. There are 18 residues in the CDR3. The DNA for the CDR3 is TGTGCTCTTGGGGAGCTTACCCTACGGCGCTACGCAGTCAGACCCCTGATCTTT. Translated, it gives CALGELTLRRYAVRPLIF.

Details on this clone: This DNA translates differently at residue 3 from the TCRdb protein, which is that of a much larger clone; a read error is likely, and the protein shown is the DNA's own translation. This chain connects TRDV1 to TRDJ1, with 11 bases identical to TRDD3. This CDR3 is built from 19 residues. Per germline, CDR1 TSWWSYY and CDR2 QGS. The CDR3 loop reads CAPGGKLGGYDMYTDKLIF. The DNA of the CDR3 is TGTGCTCCTGGGGGCAAACTTGGGGGATACGATATGTACACCGATAAACTCATCTTT.

Turning to this clone: A far larger clone is a single base away, which makes a read error likely. Other DNA sequences in this sample translate to the same CDR3. The chain couples TRDV1 to TRDJ1, with a possible D match to TRDD3 (5 bases). No J gene was available from TCRdb, and it was assigned here by a germline match of the DNA. Germline V gene sequence: CDR1 TSWWSYY, CDR2 QGS. There are 16 residues in the CDR3. V was shortened by 0 bases and J by 4 bases, with 15 bases between the two germline ends. CDR3 in DNA: TGTGCTCTTGGGGAACTAGGACACCGGGGAAGCGATAAACTCATCTTT. Translated: CALGELGHRGSDKLIF.

As to this clone: This DNA's translation differs at residue 4 from TCRdb's protein, which comes from a much larger clone; a read error is likely, and the protein shown is translated from the DNA. The rearrangement uses TRDV1 and TRDJ1, with 10 positions matching TRDD3. TCRdb gives no J gene; it was assigned here by matching the DNA to germline. From germline, CDR1 is TSWWSYY and CDR2 QGS. The CDR3 totals 19 residues. Trimming took 7 bases from V and 3 from J; bases not matched to a gene: 20. The CDR3 protein is CALEGQIVLGDRKSDKLIF. The CDR3 bases are TGTGCTCTTGAGGGACAAATAGTCCTGGGGGATAGGAAATCCGATAAACTCATCTTT.

This clone was found a few times. TCRdb records a much larger clone's protein for this DNA, with a difference at residue 14 that likely arises from a read error; the protein given is the translation of the DNA. The chain couples TRDV1 to TRDJ1, with TRDD2 matching 7 bases. TCRdb supplies no J gene; here it was assigned by aligning the nucleotide sequence to germline. Germline values: CDR1 TSWWSYY, CDR2 QGS. J lost 0 bases, V lost 2 bases, and 21 bases had no gene match. The CDR3 runs 21 residues. CDR3 residues: CALGEVSYGGPYSPYTDKLIF. Here the CDR3 DNA reads TGTGCTCTTGGGGAAGTTTCCTACGGGGGGCCGTACTCTCCGTACACCGATAAACTCATCTTT.

This clone has just a few counts. This DNA's translation differs at residue 14 from TCRdb's protein, which comes from a much larger clone; a read error is likely, and the protein shown is translated from the DNA. The V call is TRDV1, the J call TRDJ1; D gene uncertain. Germline matching of the DNA provided the J gene here, since TCRdb leaves it blank. Per the germline V gene, CDR1 is TSWWSYY and CDR2 is QGS. The CDR3 is made up of 17 amino acids. As DNA, the CDR3 is TGTGCTCTTGGGAAGGGGCCTCCCGCAGATGGGACCGATGAACTCATCTTT. Its translation is CALGKGPPADGTDELIF.